One sample yielded the 12 T cell receptor beta chains listed below, sequenced in a study of T-cell memory formation after mild COVID-19. TCRdb processed the 5' RACE reads anew with MiXCR; each CDR3 protein has one entry. The repertoire holds 530,000 or so distinct CDR3 sequences, with around a sixth as singletons. The sample was PBMCs or a T cell subset sorted from them (not recorded which). The receptors here all came from an adult woman who had mild COVID-19 (a few samples of this study predate the infection). Cell type and time point are not known.

This clonotype was seen a few times. The rearrangement joins TRBV14 to TRBJ1-1, with D maybe TRBD1 (6 bases). The CDR3 loop spans 13 amino acids. The ends were cut back, 3 bases at V and 5 bases at J, with 10 bases in the middle. Germline V gives CDR1 SGHDN, CDR2 FVKESK. The CDR3 reads CASSQGAGTEAFF. In DNA form, the CDR3 reads TGTGCCAGCAGCCAGGGGGCTGGAACTGAAGCTTTCTTT. Based on the CDR3 plus reference TRBV14 and TRBJ1-1, the full variable domain is EAGVTQFPSHSVIEKGQTVTLRCDPISGHDNLYWYRRVMGKEIKFLLHFVKESKQDESGMPNNRFLAERTGGTYSTLKVQPAELEDSGVYFCASSQGAGTEAFFGQGTRLTVV.

The chain couples TRBV12-3 or TRBV12-4 to TRBJ2-3; 7 nucleotides align to TRBD2. The CDR3 is made up of 15 amino acids. The J segment lost 2 bases and the V segment lost 7 bases, leaving 9 bases of the junction unmatched. The CDR3 sequence: CASTHEAGPTDTQYF. CDR3 DNA: TGTGCCAGCACCCACGAAGCGGGACCCACAGATACGCAGTATTTT.

V and J are TRBV3-1 and TRBJ1-6, with a possible D match to TRBD1 (5 bases). The CDR3 has 17 amino acids. The germline CDR1 and CDR2 sequences are LGHDT and YNNKEL (reference sequence). The V end was cut by 1 base, the J end by 0 bases, with 10 bases between. This CDR3 reads CASSQGSGGSYNSPLHF. As DNA, the CDR3 is TGTGCCAGCAGCCAAGGGAGCGGGGGCTCCTATAATTCACCCCTCCACTTT.

V gene TRBV9 combines with J gene TRBJ2-1; TRBD1 matches at 10 bases. The CDR3 length is 15 residues. The junction had 9 bases not matched to a gene; V was cut back by 2 bases and J by 10 bases. Looked up from germline, CDR1 is SGDLS and CDR2 is YYNGEE. CDR3 region: CASSVGDRGLSEQFF. CDR3 DNA sequence: TGTGCCAGCAGCGTGGGGGACAGGGGCTTAAGCGAGCAGTTCTTC.

The chain uses TRBV20-1 and TRBJ2-1; 15 nucleotides match TRBD2. V lost 5 bases and J lost 3; bases outside the gene matches: 2. The CDR3 is made up of 15 amino acids. The V gene's germline CDR1 is DFQATT and CDR2 SNEGSKA (reference sequence). In nucleotides, the CDR3 is TGCAGTGCTTTGGGACTAGCGGGGGGCTACAATGAGCAGTTCTTC. Translated: CSALGLAGGYNEQFF.

V usage is TRBV24-1 and J usage is TRBJ2-1; TRBD1 is a possible D gene (6 bases). CDR1 is KGHDR and CDR2 is SFDVKD in the germline V gene. The length of the CDR3 is 14 residues. Trimming took 5 bases from V and 4 from J, leaving 11 bases between them. The DNA of the CDR3 is TGTGCCACCAGTGCCCAGGGGAGTTACAATGAGCAGTTCTTC. Protein sequence: CATSAQGSYNEQFF.

This clonotype was picked up many times. The chain employs TRBV7-9 and TRBJ2-7, with TRBD1 matching over 9 bases. Germline assignment: CDR1 SEHNR and CDR2 FQNEAQ (reference sequence). V dropped 5 bases and J dropped 4; count of bases not matched to a gene: 12. This CDR3 has 16 residues. The CDR3 sequence: CASSVSGTGRLYEQYF. The CDR3 DNA follows: TGTGCCAGCAGCGTATCCGGGACAGGGAGACTGTACGAGCAGTACTTC.

The rearrangement links TRBV12-3 or TRBV12-4 to TRBJ2-3; 7 bases agree with TRBD2. The CDR3 runs to 17 residues. Trimming removed 2 bases from V and 1 base from J; junction bases left unmatched: 9. The CDR3 coding sequence is TGTGCCAGCAGTTTATCGGGACTACCAGTGCGCACAGATACGCAGTATTTT. Protein product: CASSLSGLPVRTDTQYF.

In this sample, this clonotype turned up a few times. The chain couples TRBV28 to TRBJ2-7, with 7 bases identical to TRBD1. CDR3 length equals 13 residues. Germline CDR1 MDHEN, CDR2 SYDVKM. V trimming: 1 base; J trimming: 5 bases; junction bases outside the gene matches: 2. The CDR3 region is CASSLYRGHEQYF. CDR3 nucleotides: TGTGCCAGCAGTTTATACAGGGGCCACGAGCAGTACTTC.

This chain joins TRBV6-5 and TRBJ2-7; 8 bases agree with TRBD1. CDR1 MNHEY and CDR2 SVGAGI come from the germline V gene. The junction had 5 bases not matched to a gene; V was cut back by 0 bases and J by 4 bases. The CDR3 spans 15 residues. The CDR3 DNA reads as TGTGCCAGCAGTTACTCGTGGACAGGGTCATACGAGCAGTACTTC. Its protein is CASSYSWTGSYEQYF.

This clonotype was seen a few times. The chain combines TRBV4-1 with TRBJ2-7; 11 bases match TRBD1. Germline V gene lookup returns CDR1 MGHRA and CDR2 YSYEKL. With V trimmed by 4 bases and J by 1 base, 6 bases remained unmatched. This CDR3 is built from 16 residues. The CDR3 loop reads CASSLSGDRGSYEQYF. The DNA for the CDR3 is TGCGCCAGCAGCCTCTCTGGGGACAGGGGGTCCTACGAGCAGTACTTC.

This clonotype was detected only a few times. This chain connects TRBV11-2 to TRBJ2-7, with a weak D call TRBD2 (5 bases). This CDR3 contains 17 residues. Germline CDR1 and CDR2: SGHAT and FQNNGV. The V end lost 4 bases, the J end lost 3 bases, and 22 bases lay between the germline ends. As DNA, the CDR3 is TGTGCCAGCAGCTCCCGTTCAACCGCGGGCTTCTTCTACGAGCAGTACTTC. Translated, it gives CASSSRSTAGFFYEQYF.